This T cell receptor beta chain was sequenced during a study of Graves' ophthalmopathy and Graves' hyperthyroidism. Overall study results and limits: Blood also harbored most expanded thyroid clonotypes above 0.001 frequency.

No ophthalmopathy within 18 months of follow-up signified stable hyperthyroidism. The study amplified TCR beta CDR3 regions using RNA transcripts. First-round RT-PCR with HTBI primers preceded a second-round multiplex PCR. TCRdb re-called the multiplex PCR reads through MiXCR, storing one row per CDR3 protein. The sample has 600,000 to 650,000 distinct CDR3 sequences, 22% seen once. The germline CDR1 and CDR2 sequences are SGHAT and FQNNGV. With 4 bases clipped from V and 4 bases from J, the junction kept 13 bases outside the gene matches. The CDR3 is 17 amino acids. Comment on this clonotype: The antigen is unknown.

The source is a woman between 18 and 30 years old with stable Graves' hyperthyroidism. Some clones in this sample may be carry-over from other donors' samples. Sample: peripheral blood. J is TRBJ2-5 and V is TRBV11-2; 9 bases line up with TRBD1. The CDR3 DNA is TGTGCCAGCAGCTCCCCCCGTCGAGAGACAGGGGGAGAGACCCAGTACTTC. Translation gives CASSSPRRETGGETQYF. Combining the CDR3 with reference TRBV11-2 and TRBJ2-5 gives the whole variable domain EAGVAQSPRYKIIEKRQSVAFWCNPISGHATLYWYQQILGQGPKLLIQFQNNGVVDDSQLPKDRFSAERLKGVDSTLKIQPAKLEDSAVYLCASSSPRRETGGETQYFGPGTRLLVL.